This T cell receptor beta chain is drawn from a study of cytomegalovirus exposure and HLA in healthy donors (TCRdb year 2017). About the full investigation: According to a later analysis, one platform produced both the approximately 110 validation repertoires and the 666 repertoires of the first cohort. The study combined high-throughput TCR immunosequencing, statistical association of individual TCRs with disease status, and machine learning to predict cytomegalovirus infection status. The study aimed to test whether cataloging public T cell receptors could reveal signatures of past pathogen exposure. A separate validation cohort of 90 to 150 different subjects was used in addition to the roughly 670-subject first cohort.

V is shortened by 1 base, J by 8 bases, and the region joining them spans 14 bases. Including cysteine and phenylalanine, the CDR3 has 14 amino acids. Just the 42-base CDR3 DNA is kept, in frame starting at base 1. CDR1 GTSNPN and CDR2 SVGIG were looked up in the germline V gene (reference sequence). General findings and caveats noted by the study authors: In both the original and validation cohorts, the classifier was reported to diagnose cytomegalovirus status with high specificity and sensitivity. Most TCR sequences were observed very rarely across donors, whereas some public TCRs were present in many individuals. A total of 150 to 200 TCR beta chains were listed by the study as associated with cytomegalovirus. A later analysis lacked HLA typing for the validation cohort, so it scored co-occurrence in that cohort across all 130 or so repertoires. In vitro tests confirmed that a few of the cytomegalovirus-associated TCR beta chains recognize cytomegalovirus antigens. Of the cluster scores, roughly 95% were above 0 in a later analysis, which found that TCRs clustered in the first cohort also tended to co-occur in the 130 or so validation repertoires. The authors suggested that the approach could potentially be extended to other disease states and immunological phenotypes.

This clone appeared a single time. Its antigen is currently not known. Base qualities were left out, and no much larger clone turns up one base away. Receptors were amplified or captured by the immunoSEQ multiplex PCR assay. In the source study's methods: A statistical classification framework was built to diagnose cytomegalovirus status from the catalog of TCR beta chain sequences. The immuneACCESS repertoire file appears here via TCRdb, limited to in-frame rearrangements. These files lack a portion of the clones; in checked studies, under half of the deficit traces to unresolved V genes, and the cause of the others is not known. From that table come the V and J calls and clone size; the DNA was used to work out D and trimming. Counted in this sample were around 300,000 clones; 75% to 90% of them appeared once. The ten largest clones add up to 0.95% to 1.5% of the sample. The donors belonged to the validation cohort of under 150 subjects, which was separate from the approximately 700-subject first cohort.

The sample comprised PBMCs. The V gene is TRBV30 and the J gene is TRBJ1-4; the D gene cannot be named for sure. The TCR comes from a woman under 40 in good health and CMV-seropositive. The encoded CDR3 is CAWSGTSLLEKLFF. The DNA reads as follows: TGTGCCTGGAGTGGGACCTCTCTTCTCGAAAAACTGTTTTTT.